The T cell receptor beta chain under discussion was sequenced for a study of cytomegalovirus exposure and HLA in healthy donors. Study results and caveats: Using a false discovery rate of 0.05, a later analysis showed that approximately 18,000 TCR beta sequences were associated with HLA alleles.

In the case of this clone: Its antigen is as yet unknown.

Use of 60 Vbeta and 13 Jbeta primers characterized the PCR. Using immunoSEQ multiplex PCR, the repertoire was profiled, and TCRdb retains in-frame clones only, with some absent. This table holds about 120,000 clones, roughly 76% found once. This clonotype was obtained from a man aged 25-40 years in good health and CMV-seronegative. Sequenced sample: PBMCs.

CDR3 in amino acids: CAIPGVPNTGELFF. The CDR3 DNA reads as TGTGCCATCCCGGGGGTGCCAAACACCGGGGAGCTGTTTTTT. The rearrangement joins TRBV5-6 to TRBJ2-2; D possibly corresponds to TRBD2 (6 bases). The CDR3 extends over 14 amino acids. Deletions cut 9 bases from V and 2 bases from J, with 14 bases between. Germline assignment: CDR1 SGHDT and CDR2 YYEEEE.